This entry features one T cell receptor beta chain sequence. The table came from immunoSEQ multiplex PCR; TCRdb's copy has only in-frame clones and leaves some out. The sample consists of over 150,000 clones, roughly 90% of them appearing once. This entry comes from a study of blood T cell repertoires in COVID-19. Study background: Acute and convalescent COVID-19 samples came from the United States, Italy and Spain.

This CDR3 region has 13 residues. Trimming cost V 3 bases and J 8 bases, with 13 bases left between them. The sequence came from a man between 18 and 35 years old with acute or convalescent COVID-19. What was sequenced was peripheral blood. The V call is TRBV12-3 or TRBV12-4, the J call TRBJ1-2; D unresolved. DNA of the CDR3: TGTGCCAGCAGTTTGGCCCCTCTTCAGGGCTACACCTTC. This sequence encodes CASSLAPLQGYTF.